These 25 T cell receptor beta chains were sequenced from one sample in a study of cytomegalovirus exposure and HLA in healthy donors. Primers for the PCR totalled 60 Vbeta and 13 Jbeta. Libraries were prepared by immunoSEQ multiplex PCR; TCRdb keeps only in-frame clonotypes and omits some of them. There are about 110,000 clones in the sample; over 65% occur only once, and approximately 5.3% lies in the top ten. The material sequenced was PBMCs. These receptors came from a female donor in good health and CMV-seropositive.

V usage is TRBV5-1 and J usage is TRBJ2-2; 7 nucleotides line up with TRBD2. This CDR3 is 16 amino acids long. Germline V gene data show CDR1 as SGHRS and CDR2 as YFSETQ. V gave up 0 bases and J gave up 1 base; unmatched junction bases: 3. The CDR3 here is CASSLGGGGNTGELFF. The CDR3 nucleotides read TGCGCCAGCAGCTTGGGCGGCGGGGGGAACACCGGGGAGCTGTTTTTT.

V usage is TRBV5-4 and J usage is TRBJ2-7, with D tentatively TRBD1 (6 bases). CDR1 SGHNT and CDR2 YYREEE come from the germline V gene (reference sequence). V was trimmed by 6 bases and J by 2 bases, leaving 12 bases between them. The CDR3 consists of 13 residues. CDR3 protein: CASTPGDAYEQYF. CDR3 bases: TGTGCCAGCACACCAGGGGATGCCTACGAGCAGTACTTC.

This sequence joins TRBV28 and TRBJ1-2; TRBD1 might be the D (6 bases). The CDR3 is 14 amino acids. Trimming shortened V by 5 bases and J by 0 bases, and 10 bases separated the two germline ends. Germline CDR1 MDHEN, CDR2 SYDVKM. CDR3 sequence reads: CASSLGQSNYGYTF. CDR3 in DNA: TGTGCCAGCAGTCTAGGACAGTCTAACTATGGCTACACCTTC.

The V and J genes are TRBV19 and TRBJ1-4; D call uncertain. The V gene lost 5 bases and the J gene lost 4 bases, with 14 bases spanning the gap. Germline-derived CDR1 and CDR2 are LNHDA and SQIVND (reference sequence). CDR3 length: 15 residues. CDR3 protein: CASSGGQANNEKLFF. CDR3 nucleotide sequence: TGTGCCAGTAGTGGTGGCCAGGCGAATAATGAAAAACTGTTTTTT.

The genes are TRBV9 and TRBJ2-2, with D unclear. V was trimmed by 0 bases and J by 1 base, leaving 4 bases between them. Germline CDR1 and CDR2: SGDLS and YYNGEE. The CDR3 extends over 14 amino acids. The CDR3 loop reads CASSVAQNTGELFF. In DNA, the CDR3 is TGTGCCAGCAGCGTAGCACAGAACACCGGGGAGCTGTTTTTT.

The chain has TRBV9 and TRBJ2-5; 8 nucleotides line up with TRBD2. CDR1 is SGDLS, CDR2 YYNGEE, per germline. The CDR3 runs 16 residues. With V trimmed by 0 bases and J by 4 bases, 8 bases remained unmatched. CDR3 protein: CASSVAGGAARETQYF. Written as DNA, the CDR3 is TGTGCCAGCAGCGTAGCGGGGGGGGCCGCAAGAGAGACCCAGTACTTC.

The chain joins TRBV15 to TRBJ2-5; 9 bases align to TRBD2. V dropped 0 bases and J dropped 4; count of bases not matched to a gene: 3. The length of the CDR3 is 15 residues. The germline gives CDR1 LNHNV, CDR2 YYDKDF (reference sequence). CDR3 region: CATSREGSGRETQYF. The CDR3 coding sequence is TGTGCCACCAGCAGAGAGGGTAGCGGGAGAGAGACCCAGTACTTC. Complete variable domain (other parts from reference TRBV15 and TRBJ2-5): DAMVIQNPRYQVTQFGKPVTLSCSQTLNHNVMYWYQQKSSQAPKLLFHYYDKDFNNEADTPDNFQSRRPNTSFCFLDIRSPGLGDTAMYLCATSREGSGRETQYFGPGTRLLVL.

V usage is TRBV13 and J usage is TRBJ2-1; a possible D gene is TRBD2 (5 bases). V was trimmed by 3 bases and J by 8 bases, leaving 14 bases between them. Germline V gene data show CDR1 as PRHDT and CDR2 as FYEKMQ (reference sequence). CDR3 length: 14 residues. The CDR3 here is CASSFMATRHEQFF. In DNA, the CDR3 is TGTGCCAGCAGCTTCATGGCCACTAGGCATGAGCAGTTCTTC.

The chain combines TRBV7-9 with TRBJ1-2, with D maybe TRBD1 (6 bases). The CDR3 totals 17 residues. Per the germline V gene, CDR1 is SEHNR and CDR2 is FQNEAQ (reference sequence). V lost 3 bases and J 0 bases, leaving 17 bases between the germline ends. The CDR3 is CASSFADSTISNYGYTF. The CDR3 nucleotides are TGTGCCAGCAGCTTTGCGGACAGTACAATTTCTAACTATGGCTACACCTTC.

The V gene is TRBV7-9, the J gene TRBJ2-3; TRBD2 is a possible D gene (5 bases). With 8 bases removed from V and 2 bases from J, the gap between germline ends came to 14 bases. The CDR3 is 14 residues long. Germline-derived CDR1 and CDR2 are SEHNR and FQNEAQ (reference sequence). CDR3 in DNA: TGTGCCAGCCATGTAGAGCGGAACACAGATACGCAGTATTTT. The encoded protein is CASHVERNTDTQYF.

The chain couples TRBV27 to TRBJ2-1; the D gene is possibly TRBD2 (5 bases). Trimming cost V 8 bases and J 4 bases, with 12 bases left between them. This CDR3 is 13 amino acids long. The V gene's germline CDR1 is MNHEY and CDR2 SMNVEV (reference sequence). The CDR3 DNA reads TGTGCCAGCGGCCTCAAGCGGTACAATGAGCAGTTCTTC. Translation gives CASGLKRYNEQFF.

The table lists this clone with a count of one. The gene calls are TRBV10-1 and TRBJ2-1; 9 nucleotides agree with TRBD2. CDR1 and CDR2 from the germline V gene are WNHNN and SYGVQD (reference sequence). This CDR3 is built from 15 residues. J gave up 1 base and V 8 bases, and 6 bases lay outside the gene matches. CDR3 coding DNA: TGCGCCAGCTCTATTAGCGGGAGTTCCTACAATGAGCAGTTCTTC. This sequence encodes CASSISGSSYNEQFF.

As DNA, the CDR3 is TGTGCCAGCGGGGCGGACAGAGAAGCTTTCTTT. Residues: CASGADREAFF. The V and J genes are TRBV2 and TRBJ1-1, with a weak D call TRBD1 (6 bases). Trimming cost V 8 bases and J 8 bases, with 12 bases left between them. Per germline, CDR1 SNHLY and CDR2 FYNNEI. The CDR3 extends over 11 amino acids.

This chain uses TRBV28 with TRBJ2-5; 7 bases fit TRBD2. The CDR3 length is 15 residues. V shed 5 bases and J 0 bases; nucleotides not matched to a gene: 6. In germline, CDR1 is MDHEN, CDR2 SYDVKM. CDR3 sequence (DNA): TGTGCCAGCAGTCAACAACTAGCGAACCAAGAGACCCAGTACTTC. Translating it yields CASSQQLANQETQYF.

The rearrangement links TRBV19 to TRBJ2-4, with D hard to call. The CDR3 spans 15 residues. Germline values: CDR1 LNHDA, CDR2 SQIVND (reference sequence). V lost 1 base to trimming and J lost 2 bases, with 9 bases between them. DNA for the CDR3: TGTGCCAGTAGTATAGTGCGAGAGACCAAAAACATTCAGTACTTC. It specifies CASSIVRETKNIQYF.

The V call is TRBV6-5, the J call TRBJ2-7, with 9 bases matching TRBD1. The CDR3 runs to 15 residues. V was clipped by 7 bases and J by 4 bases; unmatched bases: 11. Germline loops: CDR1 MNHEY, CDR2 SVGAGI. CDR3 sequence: CASIAPGTGKYEQYF. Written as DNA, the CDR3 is TGTGCCAGCATAGCTCCCGGGACAGGGAAGTACGAGCAGTACTTC.

The CDR3 here is CASRANRGLNQPQHF. CDR3 sequence (DNA): TGTGCCAGCAGAGCAAACAGGGGGCTTAATCAGCCCCAGCATTTT. The chain employs TRBV28 and TRBJ1-5, with 9 bases identical to TRBD1. V lost 6 bases to trimming and J lost 4 bases; unmatched junction nucleotides: 7. The CDR3 contains 15 residues. Germline V gives CDR1 MDHEN, CDR2 SYDVKM.

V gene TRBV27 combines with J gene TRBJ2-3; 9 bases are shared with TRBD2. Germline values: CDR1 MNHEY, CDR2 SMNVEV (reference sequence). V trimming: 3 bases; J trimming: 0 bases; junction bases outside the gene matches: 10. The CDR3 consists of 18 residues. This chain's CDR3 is CASSLLTLAGASTDTQYF. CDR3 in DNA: TGTGCCAGCAGTTTGCTCACATTAGCGGGAGCTAGCACAGATACGCAGTATTTT.

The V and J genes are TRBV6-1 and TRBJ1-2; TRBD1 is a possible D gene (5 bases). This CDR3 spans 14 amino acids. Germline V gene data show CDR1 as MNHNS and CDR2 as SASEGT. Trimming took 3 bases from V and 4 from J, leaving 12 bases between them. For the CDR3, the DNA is TGTGCCAGCAGTGACGTTGACAGATTCTATGGCTACACCTTC. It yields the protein CASSDVDRFYGYTF.

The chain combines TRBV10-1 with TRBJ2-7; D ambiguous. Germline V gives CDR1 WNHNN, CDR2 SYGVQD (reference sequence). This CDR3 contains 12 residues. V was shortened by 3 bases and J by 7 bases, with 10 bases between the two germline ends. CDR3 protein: CASSDSGREQYF. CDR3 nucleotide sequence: TGCGCCAGCAGTGATTCAGGTCGAGAGCAGTACTTC.

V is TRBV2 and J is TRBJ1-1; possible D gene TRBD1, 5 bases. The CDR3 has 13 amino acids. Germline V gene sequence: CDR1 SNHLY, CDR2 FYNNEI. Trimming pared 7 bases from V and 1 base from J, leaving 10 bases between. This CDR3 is CASINDRNTEAFF. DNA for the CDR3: TGTGCCAGCATCAATGACAGGAACACTGAAGCTTTCTTT.

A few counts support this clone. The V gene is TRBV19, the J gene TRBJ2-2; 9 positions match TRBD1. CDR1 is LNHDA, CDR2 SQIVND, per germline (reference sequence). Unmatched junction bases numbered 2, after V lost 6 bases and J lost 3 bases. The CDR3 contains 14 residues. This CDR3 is CASRRTGDTGELFF. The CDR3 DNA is TGTGCCAGTAGGAGGACAGGGGACACCGGGGAGCTGTTTTTT.

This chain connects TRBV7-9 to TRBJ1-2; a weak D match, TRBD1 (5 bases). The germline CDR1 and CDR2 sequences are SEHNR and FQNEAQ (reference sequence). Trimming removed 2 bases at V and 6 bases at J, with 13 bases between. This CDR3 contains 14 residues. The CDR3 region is CASSLRPGHDGYTF. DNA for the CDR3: TGTGCCAGCAGCTTACGTCCAGGGCATGATGGCTACACCTTC.

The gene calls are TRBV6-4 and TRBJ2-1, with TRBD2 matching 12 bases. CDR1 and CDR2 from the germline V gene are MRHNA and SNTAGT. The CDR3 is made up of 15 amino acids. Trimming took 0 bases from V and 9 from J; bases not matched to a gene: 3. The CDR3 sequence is CASSDSTSGRAEQFF. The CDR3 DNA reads TGTGCCAGCAGTGACTCGACTAGCGGGAGAGCTGAGCAGTTCTTC.

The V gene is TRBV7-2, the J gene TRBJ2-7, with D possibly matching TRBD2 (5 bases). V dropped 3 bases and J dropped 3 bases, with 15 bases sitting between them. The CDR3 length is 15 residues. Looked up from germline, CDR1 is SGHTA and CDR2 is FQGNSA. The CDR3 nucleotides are TGTGCCAGCAGCTTTACCGGGGTAGGAGACTACGAGCAGTACTTC. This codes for CASSFTGVGDYEQYF.